This T cell receptor beta chain was found in a study of shared T cell receptors in the human thymus. CDR3 length: 15 residues. V gave up 6 bases and J gave up 3 bases; unmatched junction bases: 9. Germline V CDR1 and CDR2: MNHNS, SASEGT. This table comes from immunoSEQ multiplex PCR, and its TCRdb copy is limited to in-frame clones, with some not included. Here the sample spans some 700,000 clones, roughly 90% being singletons. This same sample was also taken into another study, of human thymus T cells.

This chain uses TRBV6-1 with TRBJ2-3; 7 nucleotides match TRBD1. Sequenced input: thymocytes. This TCR derives from a boy in the first two years of life with a congenital heart defect. In nucleotides, the CDR3 is TGTGCCAGCAGCTTCACAGGGGTGGTAACAGATACGCAGTATTTT. Protein product: CASSFTGVVTDTQYF.